This TCR beta chain emerged from a study of OX40 agonist ivuxolimab in advanced cancers. Study-wide context: Males comprised roughly four fifths of the group, whose mean age was roughly 64 years (range about 23 to 80). Three partial responders included one hepatocellular carcinoma patient and two cutaneous melanoma patients.

Findings and caveats of the study: The average count of expanded clones was higher among CD8+ T cells than among CD4+.

Deletions cut 0 bases from V and 4 bases from J, with 15 bases between. The CDR3 runs 16 residues. In germline, CDR1 is LNHDA, CDR2 SQIVND (reference sequence). The repertoire was sequenced with immunoSEQ multiplex PCR; TCRdb's copy has only in-frame clones and lacks some. Here the sample spans some 97,000 clones, about 91% being singletons. Comment on this clone: Antigen unknown.

The sequence derives from an adult with an advanced solid tumor such as melanoma, head and neck, liver or kidney cancer. J is TRBJ1-2 and V is TRBV19, with D possibly TRBD1 on 6 matching bases. Sample: CD4+ or CD8+ T cells sorted from blood, taken in a trial of the OX40 agonist ivuxolimab. CDR3 region: CASSIDPPGGGYGYTF. CDR3 nucleotides: TGTGCCAGTAGTATAGACCCCCCTGGGGGCGGCTATGGCTACACCTTC.